One sample yielded the 32 T cell receptor beta chains listed below, sequenced in a study of CD8 T cells in Susac syndrome. Random hexamers were used to reverse transcribe 0.5 to 1 ug of RNA. Each CDR3 protein is one row after TCRdb ran MiXCR on the immunoSEQ multiplex PCR reads. The sample shows 120,000 or so distinct CDR3 sequences, over 85% of them seen only once. Sample: CD8+ T cells from PBMCs. All receptors come from a human donor with Susac syndrome.

This clonotype is a singleton in its sample. This chain joins TRBV9 and TRBJ1-4; no firm D call. Deletions cut 3 bases from V and 0 bases from J, with 12 bases between. The V gene's germline CDR1 is SGDLS and CDR2 YYNGEE. CDR3 length equals 16 residues. The CDR3 nucleotides are TGTGCCAGCAGCGGGCGTGGTGGAGCAACTAATGAAAAACTGTTTTTT. Amino acid sequence: CASSGRGGATNEKLFF.

The gene calls are TRBV20-1 and TRBJ2-3; D unclear. Trimming removed 3 bases at V and 1 base at J, with 11 bases between. This CDR3 is 14 amino acids long. Germline CDR1 reads DFQATT; CDR2 reads SNEGSKA (reference sequence). The CDR3 region has the DNA TGCAGTGCTAGTATTGGTAGGCGCACAGATACGCAGTATTTT. It yields the protein CSASIGRRTDTQYF.

In DNA form, the CDR3 reads TGCGCCAGCAGCCAAGGGCCGGGACTAGCTCAGTTCTTC. Protein product: CASSQGPGLAQFF. This rearrangement joins TRBV4-3 to TRBJ2-1, with 9 nucleotides matching TRBD2. The CDR3 covers 13 residues. The germline CDR1 and CDR2 sequences are LGHNA and YSLEER. Trimming took 1 base from V and 13 from J; bases not matched to a gene: 5.

The V call is TRBV27, the J call TRBJ2-3, with D perhaps given as TRBD1 or TRBD2 (6 bases each). V dropped 4 bases and J dropped 3 bases, with 11 bases sitting between them. Germline V CDR1 and CDR2: MNHEY, SMNVEV (reference sequence). This CDR3 region has 14 residues. As DNA, the CDR3 is TGTGCCAGCAGTTGGGGGGCGGGGACAGATACGCAGTATTTT. It translates to CASSWGAGTDTQYF.

The CDR3 here is CASSLGPASGRKETQYF. The CDR3, as DNA: TGTGCCAGCAGCTTAGGCCCCGCTAGCGGGAGGAAAGAGACCCAGTACTTC. The rearrangement uses TRBV13 and TRBJ2-5, with 11 positions matching TRBD2. V shed 0 bases and J 3 bases; nucleotides not matched to a gene: 6. This CDR3 comprises 17 residues. The germline V gene has CDR1 PRHDT and CDR2 FYEKMQ (reference sequence).

The chain employs TRBV19 and TRBJ1-1; D is undetermined. Trimming removed 2 bases at V and 8 bases at J, with 18 bases between. This CDR3 has 15 amino acids. Germline CDR1 reads LNHDA; CDR2 reads SQIVND (reference sequence). The CDR3 DNA reads TGTGCCAGTAGTATACCTGAGCTGGTAGCTACGGAAGCTTTCTTT. Translation: CASSIPELVATEAFF. Based on the CDR3 plus reference TRBV19 and TRBJ1-1, the full variable domain is DGGITQSPKYLFRKEGQNVTLSCEQNLNHDAMYWYRQDPGQGLRLIYYSQIVNDFQKGDIAEGYSVSREKKESFPLTVTSAQKNPTAFYLCASSIPELVATEAFFGQGTRLTVV.

The genes are TRBV20-1 and TRBJ2-7; perhaps TRBD1 as D (6 bases). The CDR3 is made up of 14 amino acids. V was clipped by 3 bases and J by 4 bases, with 16 bases between them. Germline V gene sequence: CDR1 DFQATT, CDR2 SNEGSKA (reference sequence). Here the CDR3 DNA reads TGCAGTGCTAGTGTCCAGGGGATGGGGTACGAGCAGTACTTC. Its translation is CSASVQGMGYEQYF.

The genes are TRBV30 and TRBJ2-2; no reliable D call. The V gene lost 0 bases and the J gene lost 1 base, with 9 bases spanning the gap. CDR1 is GTSNPN and CDR2 is SVGIG in the germline V gene (reference sequence). There are 15 residues in the CDR3. The CDR3 bases are TGTGCCTGGAGTGTGCAGTTCCTGAACACCGGGGAGCTGTTTTTT. It yields the protein CAWSVQFLNTGELFF.

V usage is TRBV12-5 and J usage is TRBJ2-3, with D tentatively TRBD1 (6 bases). This CDR3 has 15 amino acids. Trimming removed 6 bases at V and 1 base at J, with 14 bases between. CDR1 and CDR2 (germline): LGHNT, FRNRAP. CDR3 region: CASGETGSGTDTQYF. CDR3 sequence (DNA): TGTGCTAGTGGGGAGACAGGTTCGGGCACAGATACGCAGTATTTT.

The V and J genes are TRBV20-1 and TRBJ2-5, with TRBD2 matching over 13 bases. Losses at the gene ends were 1 base for V and 4 bases for J; bases not matched to a gene: 12. The germline CDR1 and CDR2 sequences are DFQATT and SNEGSKA (reference sequence). The CDR3 totals 18 residues. CDR3: CSARGGLAGISIVETQYF. The CDR3 DNA reads as TGCAGTGCTAGAGGGGGACTAGCGGGGATCTCAATCGTAGAGACCCAGTACTTC.

The chain employs TRBV7-9 and TRBJ1-4; D gene ambiguous. The CDR3 is 10 amino acids. V lost 10 bases, J lost 6 bases, and 6 bases lay in between. The germline V gene has CDR1 SEHNR and CDR2 FQNEAQ (reference sequence). The CDR3 loop reads CAIRDEKLFF. The DNA of the CDR3 is TGTGCCATCCGAGATGAAAAACTGTTTTTT.

The chain joins TRBV5-1 to TRBJ2-5, with TRBD2 identical over 11 bases. This CDR3 spans 15 amino acids. Germline lookup yields CDR1 SGHRS and CDR2 YFSETQ. V trimming: 4 bases; J trimming: 4 bases; junction bases outside the gene matches: 6. In DNA form, the CDR3 reads TGCGCCAGCAGCGGTAGCGGGGGGGCCCTAGAGACCCAGTACTTC. It yields the protein CASSGSGGALETQYF. The whole variable domain, remainder taken from reference TRBV5-1 and TRBJ2-5, is KAGVTQTPRYLIKTRGQQVTLSCSPISGHRSVSWYQQTPGQGLQFLFEYFSETQRNKGNFPGRFSGRQFSNSRSEMNVSTLELGDSALYLCASSGSGGALETQYFGPGTRLLVL.

V and J are TRBV6-5 and TRBJ2-1; 9 nucleotides match TRBD2. The CDR3 sequence is 18 residues long. J was trimmed by 6 bases and V by 3 bases; bases with no gene match: 15. Germline V gene data show CDR1 as MNHEY and CDR2 as SVGAGI. CDR3 sequence reads: CASSYFSDGREGLNEQFF. The CDR3 coding sequence is TGTGCCAGCAGTTATTTCTCCGATGGGCGGGAGGGCCTCAATGAGCAGTTCTTC.

CDR3: CASSLSRNGELFF. The DNA for the CDR3 is TGTGCCAGCAGCTTATCCAGGAACGGGGAGCTGTTTTTT. The genes are TRBV7-3 and TRBJ2-2; D ambiguous. V lost 2 bases, J lost 7 bases, and 8 bases lay in between. CDR3 length: 13 amino acids. CDR1 SGHTA and CDR2 FQGTGA come from the germline V gene.

This chain links TRBV3-1 with TRBJ2-2; D is possibly TRBD1 or TRBD2 (6 bases each). From germline, CDR1 is LGHDT and CDR2 YNNKEL (reference sequence). This CDR3 has 16 amino acids. The ends were cut back, 1 base at V and 6 bases at J, with 15 bases in the middle. CDR3 DNA sequence: TGTGCCAGCAGCCAAGTTTCGGCGGAGGGGGCCGGGGAGCTGTTTTTT. As protein: CASSQVSAEGAGELFF.

The rearrangement uses TRBV6-2 or TRBV6-3 and TRBJ2-1; D is uncertain. Germline-derived CDR1 and CDR2 are MNHEY and SVGEGT. The CDR3 length is 13 residues. Between the trimmed V and J ends, which lost 5 bases and 4 bases, there was a span of 9 bases. For the CDR3, the DNA is TGTGCCAGCAGTCACGACTTATACAATGAGCAGTTCTTC. Residues: CASSHDLYNEQFF.

The chain links TRBV5-6 to TRBJ1-1; unclear D gene. Germline loops: CDR1 SGHDT, CDR2 YYEEEE. V lost 0 bases and J lost 4, with 7 bases in between. The CDR3 length is 13 residues. The CDR3 DNA sequence: TGTGCCAGCAGCTTGGCGGGAGCCACTGAAGCTTTCTTT. As protein: CASSLAGATEAFF.

The chain links TRBV9 to TRBJ2-1; D call uncertain. With 3 bases removed from V and 4 bases from J, the gap between germline ends came to 5 bases. The CDR3 spans 12 residues. Germline CDR1 SGDLS, CDR2 YYNGEE. The CDR3 here is CASSASYNEQFF. CDR3 sequence (DNA): TGTGCCAGCAGCGCATCTTACAATGAGCAGTTCTTC.

The chain has TRBV13 and TRBJ1-2; 8 bases agree with TRBD1. This CDR3 has 17 amino acids. V lost 3 bases, J lost 1 base, and 10 bases stayed unmatched. Germline lookup yields CDR1 PRHDT and CDR2 FYEKMQ (reference sequence). CDR3 sequence (DNA): TGTGCCAGCAGCTTGACATCGACAGGGGCTCATAACTATGGCTACACCTTC. The encoded protein is CASSLTSTGAHNYGYTF.

CDR3 coding DNA: TGTGCCAGCAGCCATGCATGGGGCCAAGAGACCCAGTACTTC. Protein sequence: CASSHAWGQETQYF. The gene calls are TRBV6-2 or TRBV6-3 and TRBJ2-5; D unresolved. The germline CDR1 and CDR2 sequences are MNHEY and SVGEGT. V lost 6 bases, J lost 1 base, and 12 bases lay in between. The CDR3 spans 14 residues.

The chain combines TRBV10-3 with TRBJ2-1; D remains ambiguous. The length of the CDR3 is 15 residues. Germline assignment: CDR1 ENHRY and CDR2 SYGVKD. The V end lost 8 bases, the J end lost 9 bases, and 23 bases lay between the germline ends. In nucleotides, the CDR3 is TGTGCCATCGGCCGACCCGGGCTCCCGGGCACTGAGCAGTTCTTC. Translating it yields CAIGRPGLPGTEQFF.

The CDR3 loop reads CAASTGAGDTQYF. Here the CDR3 DNA reads TGTGCCGCTTCGACAGGGGCTGGGGATACGCAGTATTTT. The chain couples TRBV30 to TRBJ2-3; 8 bases line up with TRBD1. Germline V gives CDR1 GTSNPN, CDR2 SVGIG (reference sequence). This CDR3 comprises 13 residues. V shed 8 bases, J shed 6 bases, and the junction held 10 bases outside the gene matches.

V and J are TRBV3-1 and TRBJ2-5, with a tentative D call TRBD2 (6 bases). Trimming removed 1 base from V and 5 bases from J, with 11 bases in between. CDR1 LGHDT and CDR2 YNNKEL come from the germline V gene (reference sequence). The CDR3 consists of 14 residues. CDR3 residues: CASSQGPGVETQYF. The CDR3 DNA is TGTGCCAGCAGCCAAGGACCGGGGGTGGAGACCCAGTACTTC.

The chain combines TRBV2 with TRBJ2-1; weak D call: TRBD1 (6 bases). The germline V and J ends were trimmed by 10 bases and 6 bases, with 16 bases remaining between them. CDR1 and CDR2 (germline): SNHLY, FYNNEI. The CDR3 extends over 13 amino acids. The CDR3 DNA follows: TGTGCCACTGGGGACATGTCCAGCAATGAGCAGTTCTTC. As protein: CATGDMSSNEQFF.

V usage is TRBV10-3 and J usage is TRBJ2-5; D is unclear. Germline V gene data show CDR1 as ENHRY and CDR2 as SYGVKD. The CDR3 loop spans 13 amino acids. The V and J ends lost 7 bases and 0 bases respectively, with 9 bases between them. The CDR3 bases are TGTGCCATCATGACTGAGTACCAAGAGACCCAGTACTTC. Translating it yields CAIMTEYQETQYF.

The J gene is TRBJ2-7, the V gene TRBV25-1; 7 bases fit TRBD1. Germline CDR1 reads MGHDK; CDR2 reads SYGVNS. V shed 3 bases, J shed 6 bases, and the junction held 17 bases outside the gene matches. CDR3 length equals 17 residues. The CDR3 sequence: CASSDRYSLGTVPEQYF. CDR3 DNA: TGTGCCAGCAGTGATCGTTACAGTTTGGGGACAGTCCCCGAGCAGTACTTC.

The chain joins TRBV13 to TRBJ1-1; the D is unclear. Germline loops: CDR1 PRHDT, CDR2 FYEKMQ (reference sequence). This CDR3 has 16 amino acids. Trimming took 2 bases from V and 5 from J, leaving 18 bases between them. The CDR3 region is CASSLNPRLGQTEAFF. The CDR3, as DNA: TGTGCCAGCAGCTTAAATCCAAGGTTAGGGCAAACTGAAGCTTTCTTT.

The chain has TRBV14 and TRBJ2-7; TRBD1 matches at 7 bases. V was pared by 2 bases and J by 3 bases, with 10 bases of the junction left unmatched. Germline V lookup: CDR1 SGHDN, CDR2 FVKESK. The CDR3 loop spans 16 amino acids. DNA for the CDR3: TGTGCCAGCAGCCAACGACAGGGACCTTCCCACTACGAGCAGTACTTC. This gives the protein CASSQRQGPSHYEQYF. Complete variable domain (other parts from reference TRBV14 and TRBJ2-7): EAGVTQFPSHSVIEKGQTVTLRCDPISGHDNLYWYRRVMGKEIKFLLHFVKESKQDESGMPNNRFLAERTGGTYSTLKVQPAELEDSGVYFCASSQRQGPSHYEQYFGPGTRLTVT.

The chain couples TRBV7-9 to TRBJ1-1; the match to TRBD1 covers 9 bases. The CDR3 spans 13 residues. Trimming cost V 7 bases and J 6 bases; bases outside gene matches: 6. Germline loops: CDR1 SEHNR, CDR2 FQNEAQ (reference sequence). Here the CDR3 reads CASTGDRAPEAFF. The DNA for the CDR3 is TGTGCCAGCACGGGGGACAGGGCTCCTGAAGCTTTCTTT.

The gene calls are TRBV12-3 or TRBV12-4 and TRBJ2-7; 7 bases match TRBD1. Losses at the gene ends were 2 bases for V and 3 bases for J; bases not matched to a gene: 1. The CDR3 extends over 13 amino acids. CDR3 amino acids: CASSLYRGYEQYF. CDR3 sequence (DNA): TGTGCCAGCAGTTTATACAGGGGCTACGAGCAGTACTTC.

The chain employs TRBV6-5 and TRBJ1-2; D not resolved. Germline V CDR1 and CDR2: MNHEY, SVGAGI. The CDR3 has 14 residues. V was shortened by 2 bases and J by 4 bases, with 11 bases between the two germline ends. The CDR3 is CASSYREGGYGYTF. The CDR3 region has the DNA TGTGCCAGCAGTTACAGGGAGGGTGGCTATGGCTACACCTTC.

This chain links TRBV24-1 with TRBJ2-5, with D tentatively TRBD1 or TRBD2 (7 bases each). Looked up from germline, CDR1 is KGHDR and CDR2 is SFDVKD. The V end lost 4 bases, the J end lost 5 bases, and 16 bases lay between the germline ends. There are 15 residues in the CDR3. This CDR3 reads CATSDLTGTTETQYF. CDR3 in DNA: TGTGCCACCAGTGACCTGACAGGGACTACGGAGACCCAGTACTTC.